What follows is one T cell receptor (beta chain) and its context. What it binds is not known. It was across several immunoSEQ plates that each subset's genomic DNA was evenly split. The table came from immunoSEQ multiplex PCR; TCRdb's copy has only in-frame clones and leaves some out. The table has 2 million to 2.5 million clones, 80% to 95% seen once. This entry is derived from a study of shared clonotypes between healthy human individuals. The study's findings and limits: Rarefaction analysis demonstrated incomplete sorted-subset sequencing notwithstanding large depth.

The germline V gene encodes CDR1 LNHDA and CDR2 SQIVND (reference sequence). V was trimmed by 5 bases and J by 2 bases, leaving 10 bases between them. The CDR3 is 14 amino acids. This clonotype was sampled from a man aged 18 to 35 in good health. Some clones in this sample may be carry-over from other donors' samples. V is TRBV19 and J is TRBJ1-5; D not certain. The sample was naive CD4+ T cells from PBMCs. Described subset: CD45RA+ positively selected. The CDR3 protein is CASSLRARNQPQHF. The CDR3 bases are TGTGCCAGTAGTTTAAGGGCTCGCAATCAGCCCCAGCATTTT. Based on the CDR3 plus reference TRBV19 and TRBJ1-5, the full variable domain is DGGITQSPKYLFRKEGQNVTLSCEQNLNHDAMYWYRQDPGQGLRLIYYSQIVNDFQKGDIAEGYSVSREKKESFPLTVTSAQKNPTAFYLCASSLRARNQPQHFGDGTRLSIL.